This is a list of T cell receptor beta chains from one sample in a study of human T cells and chemical hapten exposure. Using its own MiXCR run on the RACE reads, TCRdb lists one record per CDR3 protein. The table includes roughly 200,000 distinct CDR3 sequences, about 22% detected once. This material consisted of whole blood, taken in connection with sensitization to the hapten diphenylcyclopropenone (DPC). Receptors originate from a woman aged 45-59 years with alopecia areata. Some clones in this sample may be carry-over from other donors' samples. Both conserved end residues are part of each CDR3. The order of the fields is CDR3 length, V gene, D gene, clone size, J gene, CDR3 protein, CDR3 DNA. D genes are given only for firm matches. The size entry is marked missing in some rows and otherwise reads once, few, many or a size class.

13	TRBV11-2	NA	few	TRBJ1-3	CASSSDIGNTIYF	TGTGCCAGCAGCTCTGACATTGGAAACACCATATATTTT
14	TRBV20-1	TRBD1	NA	TRBJ1-1	CSARVDRANTEAFF	TGCAGTGCTAGGGTCGACAGGGCGAACACTGAAGCTTTCTTT
14	TRBV2	TRBD2	NA	TRBJ2-7	CASTRLAGSYEQYF	TGTGCCAGCACTAGACTAGCGGGCTCCTACGAGCAGTACTTC
14	TRBV3-1	TRBD1	NA	TRBJ1-1	CASSQRQGGTEAFF	TGTGCCAGCAGCCAACGGCAGGGGGGCACTGAAGCTTTCTTT
14	TRBV11-1	TRBD2	NA	TRBJ2-2	CASSFAGVDRELFF	TGTGCCAGCAGCTTCGCGGGAGTTGACCGGGAGCTGTTTTTT
12	TRBV29-1	NA	many	TRBJ1-3	CSVQDPGNTIYF	TGCAGCGTTCAGGATCCGGGAAACACCATATATTTT
12	TRBV20-1	NA	few	TRBJ1-2	CSARTENYGYTF	TGCAGTGCCCGGACGGAAAACTATGGCTACACCTTC
17	TRBV6-5	TRBD1	few	TRBJ2-6	CASRGDSSFSGANVLTF	TGTGCCAGCAGGGGGGACAGCTCCTTCTCTGGGGCCAACGTCCTGACTTTC
14	TRBV5-4	NA	NA	TRBJ2-5	CASSFPGVQETQYF	TGTGCCAGCAGCTTTCCGGGGGTACAAGAGACCCAGTACTTC
19	TRBV6-5	TRBD2	many	TRBJ2-5	CASSSRTSGRPPLQETQYF	TGTGCCAGCAGTTCCCGGACTAGCGGGAGGCCGCCCCTTCAAGAGACCCAGTACTTC
14	TRBV6-5	TRBD1	NA	TRBJ1-2	CASRSTGVLYGYTF	TGTGCCAGCAGATCGACAGGGGTTCTCTATGGCTACACCTTC
12	TRBV29-1	NA	few	TRBJ1-2	CSVQDSVYGYTF	TGCAGCGTTCAGGACAGTGTATATGGCTACACCTTC
15	TRBV20-1	NA	few	TRBJ2-1	CSAKDALSSYNEQFF	TGCAGTGCTAAAGATGCGCTTAGCTCCTACAATGAGCAGTTCTTC
15	TRBV12-5	NA	NA	TRBJ2-3	CASGLPGDSTDTQYF	TGTGCTAGTGGTTTGCCTGGGGATAGTACAGATACGCAGTATTTT
17	TRBV6-6	TRBD1	few	TRBJ1-4	CASSPYRGREQNEKLFF	TGTGCCAGCAGTCCCTACAGGGGGCGCGAGCAAAATGAAAAACTGTTTTTT
15	TRBV28	TRBD1	many	TRBJ1-2	CASSFPGQGLSGYTF	TGTGCCAGCAGTTTCCCCGGACAGGGGCTAAGTGGCTACACCTTC
14	TRBV12-5	NA	NA	TRBJ2-5	CASGNGTYQETQYF	TGTGCTAGTGGAAACGGGACATATCAAGAGACCCAGTACTTC
17	TRBV4-3	TRBD2	NA	TRBJ2-2	CASSPIAGEPNTGELFF	TGCGCCAGCAGCCCGATAGCGGGAGAGCCGAACACCGGGGAGCTGTTTTTT
13	TRBV2	NA	few	TRBJ1-2	CASSEAQYYGYTF	TGTGCCAGCAGTGAAGCCCAATACTATGGCTACACCTTC
11	TRBV20-1	NA	NA	TRBJ2-7	CSAAQGWEQYF	TGCAGTGCTGCTCAGGGATGGGAGCAGTACTTC
16	TRBV20-1	TRBD2	NA	TRBJ2-5	CSAAGLAGMYQETQYF	TGCAGTGCTGCGGGACTAGCGGGAATGTACCAAGAGACCCAGTACTTC
14	TRBV10-3	NA	NA	TRBJ2-7	CAISEGLHGLEQYF	TGTGCCATCAGTGAGGGGTTGCATGGTCTCGAGCAGTACTTC
13	TRBV7-9	NA	NA	TRBJ2-7	CASSLSDPYEQYF	TGTGCCAGCAGCTTATCAGACCCCTACGAGCAGTACTTC
12	TRBV10-3	NA	NA	TRBJ2-5	CAISDNQETQYF	TGTGCCATCAGTGATAACCAAGAGACCCAGTACTTC
18	TRBV7-2	NA	NA	TRBJ1-6	CASSSLGQMSSYNSPLHF	TGTGCCAGCAGCTCCCTAGGGCAGATGAGCTCCTATAATTCACCCCTCCACTTT
15	TRBV19	TRBD2	NA	TRBJ2-2	CASSIGGSNTGELFF	TGTGCCAGTAGTATCGGCGGGAGTAACACCGGGGAGCTGTTTTTT
17	TRBV7-6	TRBD1	NA	TRBJ1-1	CASSKTGTGGRNTEAFF	TGTGCCAGCAGCAAAACCGGGACAGGGGGCCGGAACACTGAAGCTTTCTTT
15	TRBV7-2	TRBD1	few	TRBJ1-1	CASSLAPGTANEAFF	TGTGCCAGCAGCTTAGCCCCCGGGACAGCTAATGAAGCTTTCTTT
15	TRBV5-6	TRBD1	many	TRBJ2-7	CASSRATGQKYEQYF	TGTGCCAGCAGCCGGGCGACAGGGCAAAAGTACGAGCAGTACTTC
14	TRBV12-3/TRBV12-4	TRBD1	NA	TRBJ2-1	CASTLGQGYNEQFF	TGTGCCAGCACACTGGGACAGGGATACAATGAGCAGTTCTTC
15	TRBV6-5	NA	few	TRBJ2-3	CASSYFGLSTDTQYF	TGTGCCAGCAGTTACTTCGGACTTAGCACAGATACGCAGTATTTT
16	TRBV6-6	NA	few	TRBJ2-5	CASSYPRRTSIETQYF	TGTGCCAGCAGTTACCCCCGCCGGACCTCCATTGAGACCCAGTACTTC
13	TRBV5-1	TRBD1	few	TRBJ2-7	CASSVQTGVEQYF	TGCGCCAGCAGCGTACAGACAGGGGTCGAGCAGTACTTC
13	TRBV27	NA	NA	TRBJ1-1	CASWRGVNTEAFF	TGTGCCAGCTGGCGGGGAGTGAACACTGAAGCTTTCTTT
17	TRBV5-4	TRBD2	few	TRBJ2-2	CASSFTSGRATGGELFF	TGTGCCAGCAGCTTTACTAGCGGGAGGGCTACCGGCGGGGAGCTGTTTTTT
13	TRBV14	NA	NA	TRBJ2-1	CASSQAGFNEQFF	TGTGCCAGCAGCCAAGCGGGGTTCAATGAGCAGTTCTTC
15	TRBV20-1	TRBD2	NA	TRBJ2-1	CSALGLLAGYNEQFF	TGCAGTGCTCTCGGGCTACTAGCGGGCTACAATGAGCAGTTCTTC
15	TRBV13	NA	NA	TRBJ1-3	CASSSSGTSGNTIYF	TGTGCCAGCAGCTCTTCAGGGACCTCTGGAAACACCATATATTTT
13	TRBV11-2	NA	few	TRBJ2-7	CASSPRQLYEQYF	TGTGCCAGCAGCCCTCGACAGTTGTACGAGCAGTACTTC
14	TRBV20-1	TRBD2	NA	TRBJ2-3	CSARTGGSTDTQYF	TGCAGTGCTAGAACGGGAGGAAGCACAGATACGCAGTATTTT
12	TRBV3-1	NA	NA	TRBJ2-5	CASSQALGTQYF	TGTGCCAGCAGCCAAGCTCTCGGGACCCAGTACTTC
16	TRBV27	NA	NA	TRBJ1-5	CASSSGGPLSNQPQHF	TGTGCCAGCAGTTCGGGAGGACCCCTTTCCAATCAGCCCCAGCATTTT
15	TRBV7-6	NA	few	TRBJ2-7	CASSSFEGSSYEQYF	TGTGCCAGCAGCTCCTTTGAAGGGAGCTCCTACGAGCAGTACTTC
13	TRBV7-3	NA	NA	TRBJ2-5	CASSSQGYGTQYF	TGTGCCAGCAGCTCACAGGGCTACGGGACCCAGTACTTC
15	TRBV5-1	NA	NA	TRBJ1-4	CASSLRSGRNEKLFF	TGCGCCAGCAGCTTGCGTTCGGGACGTAATGAAAAACTGTTTTTT
14	TRBV5-4	NA	NA	TRBJ1-2	CASSFMGSNYGYTF	TGTGCCAGCAGCTTTATGGGTAGTAACTATGGCTACACCTTC
17	TRBV27	NA	few	TRBJ1-2	CASSFRWRQGGDYGYTF	TGTGCCAGCAGTTTTAGGTGGAGGCAGGGCGGGGACTATGGCTACACCTTC
20	TRBV5-1	TRBD1	few	TRBJ1-5	CASSLGPGQGIPPSNQPQHF	TGCGCCAGCAGCTTGGGGCCGGGACAGGGGATCCCCCCCAGCAATCAGCCCCAGCATTTT
14	TRBV12-3/TRBV12-4	NA	NA	TRBJ2-2	CASGLQGNTGELFF	TGTGCCAGCGGCCTACAGGGGAACACCGGGGAGCTGTTTTTT
15	TRBV5-6	NA	NA	TRBJ1-2	CASSLGQQNNYGYTF	TGTGCCAGCAGCTTGGGACAGCAGAATAACTATGGCTACACCTTC
13	TRBV20-1	NA	few	TRBJ2-3	CSARGQGSGTQYF	TGCAGTGCCCGAGGGCAGGGGAGTGGAACGCAGTATTTT
13	TRBV29-1	TRBD1	NA	TRBJ1-1	CSVAGTGWTEAFF	TGCAGCGTGGCCGGGACAGGGTGGACTGAAGCTTTCTTT
14	TRBV7-6	NA	NA	TRBJ2-1	CASSFTLDHNEQFF	TGTGCCAGCAGCTTTACACTGGACCACAATGAGCAGTTCTTC
14	TRBV19	NA	NA	TRBJ2-2	CASSTGGITGELFF	TGTGCCAGTAGTACAGGAGGTATCACCGGGGAGCTGTTTTTT
17	TRBV28	TRBD2	few	TRBJ2-1	CASGLITSGQRGNEQFF	TGTGCCAGCGGATTAATCACTAGCGGCCAACGAGGCAATGAGCAGTTCTTC